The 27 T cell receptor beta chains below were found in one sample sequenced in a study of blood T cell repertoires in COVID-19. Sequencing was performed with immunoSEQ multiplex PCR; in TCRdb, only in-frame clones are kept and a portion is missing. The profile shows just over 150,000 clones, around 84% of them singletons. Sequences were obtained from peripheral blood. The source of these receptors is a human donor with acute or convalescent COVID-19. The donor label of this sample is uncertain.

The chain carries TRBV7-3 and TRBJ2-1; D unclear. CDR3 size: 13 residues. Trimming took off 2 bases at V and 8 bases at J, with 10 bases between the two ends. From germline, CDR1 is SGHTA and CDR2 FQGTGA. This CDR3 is CASSLGSEDEQFF. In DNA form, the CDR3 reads TGTGCCAGCAGCTTAGGGTCAGAGGATGAGCAGTTCTTC.

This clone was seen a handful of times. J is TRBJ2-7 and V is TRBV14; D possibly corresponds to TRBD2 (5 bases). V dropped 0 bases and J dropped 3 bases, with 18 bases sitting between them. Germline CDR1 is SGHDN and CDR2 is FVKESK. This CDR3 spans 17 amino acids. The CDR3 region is CASSQDGYGGRNYEQYF. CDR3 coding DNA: TGTGCCAGCAGCCAAGATGGGTATGGAGGCCGGAACTACGAGCAGTACTTC.

In DNA form, the CDR3 reads TGTGCCAGCAGCTCGCGGGGGGATGCAGATACGCAGTATTTT. This codes for CASSSRGDADTQYF. The chain has TRBV7-8 and TRBJ2-3; 8 bases map to TRBD2. Germline V lookup: CDR1 SGHVS, CDR2 FQNEAQ. V lost 4 bases and J lost 4; bases outside the gene matches: 4. The CDR3 loop spans 14 amino acids.

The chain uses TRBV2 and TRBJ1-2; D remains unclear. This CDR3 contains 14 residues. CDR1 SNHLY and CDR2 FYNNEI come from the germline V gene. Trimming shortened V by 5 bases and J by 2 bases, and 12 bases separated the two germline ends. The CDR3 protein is CASSQDGLNYGYTF. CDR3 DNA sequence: TGTGCCAGCAGTCAGGACGGACTGAACTATGGCTACACCTTC.

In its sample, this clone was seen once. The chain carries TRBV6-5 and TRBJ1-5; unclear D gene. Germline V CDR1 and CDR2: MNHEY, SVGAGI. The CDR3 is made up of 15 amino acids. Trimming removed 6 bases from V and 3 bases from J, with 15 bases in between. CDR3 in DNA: TGTGCCAGCAGCTCCCATCTTGACTACAATCAGCCCCAGCATTTT. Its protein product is CASSSHLDYNQPQHF.

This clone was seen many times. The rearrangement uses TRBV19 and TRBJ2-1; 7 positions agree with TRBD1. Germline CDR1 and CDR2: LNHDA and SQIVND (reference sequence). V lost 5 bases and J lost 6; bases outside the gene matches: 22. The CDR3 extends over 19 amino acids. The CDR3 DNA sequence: TGTGCCAGTAGTCCCCCCGACCGCGACAGGGCCGGAAATCGCAATGAGCAGTTCTTC. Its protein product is CASSPPDRDRAGNRNEQFF.

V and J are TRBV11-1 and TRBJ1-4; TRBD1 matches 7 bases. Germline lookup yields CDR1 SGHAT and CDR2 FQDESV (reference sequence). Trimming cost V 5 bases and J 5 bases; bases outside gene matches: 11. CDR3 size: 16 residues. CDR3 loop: CASSLRGTASNEKLFF. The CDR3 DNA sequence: TGTGCCAGCAGCCTACGGGGGACAGCCTCAAATGAAAAACTGTTTTTT.

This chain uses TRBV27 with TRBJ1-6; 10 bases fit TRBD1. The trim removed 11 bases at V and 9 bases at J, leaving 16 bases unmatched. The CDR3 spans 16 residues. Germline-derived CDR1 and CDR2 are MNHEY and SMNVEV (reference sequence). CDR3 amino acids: CADPVGPGQGTSPLHF. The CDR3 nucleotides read TGTGCCGACCCGGTGGGCCCGGGACAGGGGACTTCACCCCTCCACTTT.

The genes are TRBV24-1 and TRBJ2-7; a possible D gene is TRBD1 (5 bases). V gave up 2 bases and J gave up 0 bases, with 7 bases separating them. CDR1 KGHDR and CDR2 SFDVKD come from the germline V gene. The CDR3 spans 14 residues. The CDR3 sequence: CATSDYRSSYEQYF. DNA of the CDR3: TGTGCCACCAGTGATTACAGGAGCTCCTACGAGCAGTACTTC.

The CDR3 sequence is CASSTVPGLEVTGELFF. CDR3 sequence (DNA): TGTGCCAGCAGCACCGTGCCGGGACTAGAAGTAACCGGGGAGCTGTTTTTT. The chain employs TRBV9 and TRBJ2-2; 8 nucleotides line up with TRBD2. The V gene's germline CDR1 is SGDLS and CDR2 YYNGEE. This CDR3 spans 17 amino acids. After removal of 4 bases from V and 5 bases from J, the junction contained 13 bases not matched to a gene.

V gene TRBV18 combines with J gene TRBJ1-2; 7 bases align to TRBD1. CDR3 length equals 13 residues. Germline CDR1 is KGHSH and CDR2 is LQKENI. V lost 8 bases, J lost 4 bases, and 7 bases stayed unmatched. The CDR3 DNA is TGTGCCAGCCAGGGGACAGCCGTCTATGGCTACACCTTC. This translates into CASQGTAVYGYTF.

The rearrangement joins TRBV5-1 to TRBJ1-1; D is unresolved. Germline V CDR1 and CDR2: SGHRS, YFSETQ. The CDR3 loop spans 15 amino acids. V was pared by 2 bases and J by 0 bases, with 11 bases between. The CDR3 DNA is TGCGCCAGCAGCTTACCGGGAGTTATGAACACTGAAGCTTTCTTT. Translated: CASSLPGVMNTEAFF. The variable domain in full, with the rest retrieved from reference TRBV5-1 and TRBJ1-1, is KAGVTQTPRYLIKTRGQQVTLSCSPISGHRSVSWYQQTPGQGLQFLFEYFSETQRNKGNFPGRFSGRQFSNSRSEMNVSTLELGDSALYLCASSLPGVMNTEAFFGQGTRLTVV.

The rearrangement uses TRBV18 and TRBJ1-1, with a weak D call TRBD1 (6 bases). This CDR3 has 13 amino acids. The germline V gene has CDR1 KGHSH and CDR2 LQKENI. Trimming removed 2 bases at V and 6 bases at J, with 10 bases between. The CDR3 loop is CASSPDRSAEAFF. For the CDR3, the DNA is TGTGCCAGCTCACCAGACAGGAGCGCTGAAGCTTTCTTT.

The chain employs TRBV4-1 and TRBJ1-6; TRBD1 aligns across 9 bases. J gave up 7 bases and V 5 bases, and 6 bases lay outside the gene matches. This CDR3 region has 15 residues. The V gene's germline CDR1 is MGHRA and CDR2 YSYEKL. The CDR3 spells CASSSPGQGNSPLHF. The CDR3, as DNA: TGCGCCAGCAGCTCCCCGGGACAGGGAAATTCACCCCTCCACTTT.

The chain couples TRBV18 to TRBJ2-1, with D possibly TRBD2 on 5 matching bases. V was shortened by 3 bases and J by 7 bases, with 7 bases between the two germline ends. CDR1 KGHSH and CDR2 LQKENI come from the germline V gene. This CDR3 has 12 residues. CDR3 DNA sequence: TGTGCCAGCTCACCCGGGGTAAATGAGCAGTTCTTC. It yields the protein CASSPGVNEQFF.

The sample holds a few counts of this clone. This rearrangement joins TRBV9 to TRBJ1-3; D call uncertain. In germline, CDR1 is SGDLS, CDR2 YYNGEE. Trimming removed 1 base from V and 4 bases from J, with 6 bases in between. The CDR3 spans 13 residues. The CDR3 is CASSVTSGNTIYF. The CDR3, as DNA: TGTGCCAGCAGCGTAACTTCCGGAAACACCATATATTTT. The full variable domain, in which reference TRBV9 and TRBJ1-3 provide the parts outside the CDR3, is DSGVTQTPKHLITATGQRVTLRCSPRSGDLSVYWYQQSLDQGLQFLIQYYNGEERAKGNILERFSAQQFPDLHSELNLSSLELGDSALYFCASSVTSGNTIYFGEGSWLTVV.

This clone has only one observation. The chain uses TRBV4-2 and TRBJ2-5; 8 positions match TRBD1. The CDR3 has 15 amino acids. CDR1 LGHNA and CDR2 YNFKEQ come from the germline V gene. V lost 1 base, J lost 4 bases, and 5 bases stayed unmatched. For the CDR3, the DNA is TGTGCCAGCAGCCAAGGAACAGGGGGGCGAGAGACCCAGTACTTC. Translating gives CASSQGTGGRETQYF.

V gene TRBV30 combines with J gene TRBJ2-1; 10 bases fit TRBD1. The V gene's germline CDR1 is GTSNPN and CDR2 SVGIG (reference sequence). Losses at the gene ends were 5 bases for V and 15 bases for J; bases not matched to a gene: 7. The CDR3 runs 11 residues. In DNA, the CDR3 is TGTGCCTGGGGCATGGGGGACAGGGGGTTCTTC. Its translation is CAWGMGDRGFF.

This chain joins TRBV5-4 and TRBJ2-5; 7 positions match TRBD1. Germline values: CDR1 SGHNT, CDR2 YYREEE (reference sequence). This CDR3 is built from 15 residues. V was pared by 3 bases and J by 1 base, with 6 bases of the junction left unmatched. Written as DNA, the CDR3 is TGTGCCAGCAGCTGGCGACAGGGAATCCAAGAGACCCAGTACTTC. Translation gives CASSWRQGIQETQYF. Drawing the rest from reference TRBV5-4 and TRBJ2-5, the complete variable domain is ETGVTQSPTHLIKTRGQQVTLRCSSQSGHNTVSWYQQALGQGPQFIFQYYREEENGRGNFPPRFSGLQFPNYSSELNVNALELDDSALYLCASSWRQGIQETQYFGPGTRLLVL.

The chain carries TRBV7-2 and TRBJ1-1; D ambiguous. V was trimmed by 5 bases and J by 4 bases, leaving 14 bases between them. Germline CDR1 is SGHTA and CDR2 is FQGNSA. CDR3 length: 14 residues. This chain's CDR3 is CASSPRRVVTEAFF. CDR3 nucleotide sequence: TGTGCCAGCAGCCCCCGTCGGGTCGTCACTGAAGCTTTCTTT.

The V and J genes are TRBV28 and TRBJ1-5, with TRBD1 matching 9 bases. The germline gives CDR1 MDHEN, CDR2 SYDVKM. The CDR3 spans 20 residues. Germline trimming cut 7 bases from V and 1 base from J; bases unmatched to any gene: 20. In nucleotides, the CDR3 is TGTGCCAGCATACAAGGCGGCCAGACAGGGGGGAAGGGGAGCAATCAGCCCCAGCATTTT. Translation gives CASIQGGQTGGKGSNQPQHF.

CDR3 amino acids: CASRLEVNTEAFF. The DNA for the CDR3 is TGTGCCAGCAGGCTGGAGGTGAACACTGAAGCTTTCTTT. This chain connects TRBV6-4 to TRBJ1-1; D gene ambiguous. The length of the CDR3 is 13 residues. CDR1 is MRHNA and CDR2 is SNTAGT in the germline V gene. V lost 6 bases and J lost 0, with 8 bases in between.

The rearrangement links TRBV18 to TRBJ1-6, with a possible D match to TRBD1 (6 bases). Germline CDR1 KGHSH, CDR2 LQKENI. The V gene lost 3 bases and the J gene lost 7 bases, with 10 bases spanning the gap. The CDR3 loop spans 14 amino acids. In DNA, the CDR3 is TGTGCCAGCTCACCGGCGAGGGGGAATTCACCCCTCCACTTT. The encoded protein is CASSPARGNSPLHF. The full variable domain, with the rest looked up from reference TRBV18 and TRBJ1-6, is NAGVMQNPRHLVRRRGQEARLRCSPMKGHSHVYWYRQLPEEGLKFMVYLQKENIIDESGMPKERFSAEFPKEGPSILRIQQVVRGDSAAYFCASSPARGNSPLHFGNGTRLTVT.

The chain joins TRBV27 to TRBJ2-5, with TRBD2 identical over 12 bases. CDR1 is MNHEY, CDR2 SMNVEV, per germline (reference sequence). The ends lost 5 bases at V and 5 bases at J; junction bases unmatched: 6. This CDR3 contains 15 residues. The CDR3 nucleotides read TGTGCCAGCAGTCCGACTAGCGGGGGACGCGAGACCCAGTACTTC. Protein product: CASSPTSGGRETQYF.

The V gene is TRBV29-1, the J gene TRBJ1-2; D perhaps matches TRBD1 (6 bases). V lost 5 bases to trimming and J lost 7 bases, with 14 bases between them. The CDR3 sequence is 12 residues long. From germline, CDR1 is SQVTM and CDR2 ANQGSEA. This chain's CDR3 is CSVYRTERGYTF. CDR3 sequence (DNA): TGCAGCGTTTACCGGACAGAGCGTGGCTACACCTTC.

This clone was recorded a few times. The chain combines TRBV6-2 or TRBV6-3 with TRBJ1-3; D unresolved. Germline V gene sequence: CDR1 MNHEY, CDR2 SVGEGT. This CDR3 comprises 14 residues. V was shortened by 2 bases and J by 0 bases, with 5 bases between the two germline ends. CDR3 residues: CASSYMSSGNTIYF. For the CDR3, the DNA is TGTGCCAGCAGTTACATGAGCTCTGGAAACACCATATATTTT.

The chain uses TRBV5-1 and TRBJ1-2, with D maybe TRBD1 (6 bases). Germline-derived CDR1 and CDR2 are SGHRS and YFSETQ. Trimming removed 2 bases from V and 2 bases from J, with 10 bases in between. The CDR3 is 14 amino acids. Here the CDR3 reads CASSFRDKNYGYTF. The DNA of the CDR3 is TGCGCCAGCAGCTTCCGGGACAAAAACTATGGCTACACCTTC.